The entry that follows covers one T cell receptor (beta chain) sequence. Trimming took off 1 base at V and 2 bases at J, with 10 bases between the two ends. This CDR3 comprises 15 residues. Looked up from germline, CDR1 is SGHVS and CDR2 is FQNEAQ. Samples underwent the assay at deep level. What was sequenced on ten immunoSEQ deep assay plates was unsorted PBMC DNA. Method: immunoSEQ multiplex PCR; TCRdb's copy keeps in-frame clones and lacks some. The sample yields about half a million clones, roughly 83% seen once. This sample stems from a study of shared clonotypes between healthy human individuals. Those who donated, Caucasian adults without exception, all lived in Nashville, Tennessee.

The rearrangement links TRBV7-8 to TRBJ2-3, with D uncertain. This sequence originates from a woman between 40 and 55 years old in good health. Some clones in this sample may be carry-over from other donors' samples. Specimen: PBMCs. CDR3 sequence (DNA): TGTGCCAGCAGCTTAGAGGCTAATCCCACAGATACGCAGTATTTT. It specifies CASSLEANPTDTQYF.